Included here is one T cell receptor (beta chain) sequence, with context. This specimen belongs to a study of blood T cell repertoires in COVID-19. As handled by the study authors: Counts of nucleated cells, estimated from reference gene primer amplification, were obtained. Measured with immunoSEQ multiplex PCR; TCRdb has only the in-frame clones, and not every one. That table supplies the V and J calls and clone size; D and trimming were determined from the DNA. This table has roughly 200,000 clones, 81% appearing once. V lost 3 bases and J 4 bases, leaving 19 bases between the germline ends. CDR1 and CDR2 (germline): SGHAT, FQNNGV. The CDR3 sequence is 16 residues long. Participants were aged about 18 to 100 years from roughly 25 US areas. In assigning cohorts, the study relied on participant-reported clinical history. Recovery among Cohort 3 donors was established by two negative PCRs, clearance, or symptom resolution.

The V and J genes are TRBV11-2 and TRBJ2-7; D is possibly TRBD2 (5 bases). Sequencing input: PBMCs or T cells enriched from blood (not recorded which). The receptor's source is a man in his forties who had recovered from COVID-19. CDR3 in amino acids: CASSFPMTGGRYEQYF. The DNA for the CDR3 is TGTGCCAGCAGCTTCCCTATGACTGGAGGTCGGTACGAGCAGTACTTC.